The 10 T cell receptor beta chains given below trace back to one sample, sequenced in a study of blood T cell repertoires in COVID-19. TCRdb's copy holds only in-frame clones and misses some; the assay was immunoSEQ multiplex PCR. Of approximately 32,000 clones listed, around 88% are singletons. The source material was peripheral blood. These receptors were collected from a woman between 65 and 79 years old with active COVID-19.

There are a few counts of this clone. The rearrangement joins TRBV7-2 to TRBJ2-3; D is possibly TRBD2 (5 bases). Trimming removed 4 bases at V and 3 bases at J, with 11 bases between. This CDR3 contains 14 residues. Germline V gene sequence: CDR1 SGHTA, CDR2 FQGNSA. The CDR3 DNA reads as TGTGCCAGCAGCTCCACGGGGTGGACAGATACGCAGTATTTT. This gives the protein CASSSTGWTDTQYF.

The chain is built from TRBV15 and TRBJ1-1, with D possibly TRBD1 on 5 matching bases. This CDR3 is 17 amino acids long. CDR1 is LNHNV and CDR2 is YYDKDF in the germline V gene (reference sequence). With 0 bases removed from V and 5 bases from J, the gap between germline ends came to 19 bases. This chain's CDR3 is CATSRDKWGEERTEAFF. The CDR3 DNA follows: TGTGCCACCAGCAGAGATAAGTGGGGGGAAGAGAGGACTGAAGCTTTCTTT.

The V and J genes are TRBV18 and TRBJ2-1; 8 nucleotides match TRBD2. The CDR3 runs to 15 residues. V gave up 6 bases and J gave up 3 bases; unmatched junction bases: 7. CDR1 KGHSH and CDR2 LQKENI come from the germline V gene. CDR3 nucleotides: TGTGCCAGCTCCAATTCAGCGGGGGTCTACAATGAGCAGTTCTTC. Amino acid sequence: CASSNSAGVYNEQFF. Together with reference TRBV18 and TRBJ2-1, the CDR3 gives the full variable domain: NAGVMQNPRHLVRRRGQEARLRCSPMKGHSHVYWYRQLPEEGLKFMVYLQKENIIDESGMPKERFSAEFPKEGPSILRIQQVVRGDSAAYFCASSNSAGVYNEQFFGPGTRLTVL.

The chain is built from TRBV7-2 and TRBJ1-4, with D tentatively TRBD1 (5 bases). CDR1 and CDR2 from the germline V gene are SGHTA and FQGNSA. Trimming stripped 2 bases from V and 1 base from J, with 8 bases between. The CDR3 has 15 amino acids. The CDR3 region is CASSLLGGTNEKLFF. For the CDR3, the DNA is TGTGCCAGCAGCTTATTGGGGGGAACTAATGAAAAACTGTTTTTT.

The rearrangement uses TRBV19 and TRBJ1-1; D unresolved. The CDR3 contains 11 residues. Germline V gene sequence: CDR1 LNHDA, CDR2 SQIVND (reference sequence). The V gene lost 3 bases and the J gene lost 5 bases, with 4 bases spanning the gap. The CDR3 nucleotides read TGTGCCAGTAGTATTGAGACTGAAGCTTTCTTT. Translated, it gives CASSIETEAFF.

The rearrangement links TRBV29-1 to TRBJ2-5; TRBD1 matches 8 bases. The J segment lost 1 base and the V segment lost 6 bases, leaving 13 bases of the junction unmatched. Germline V CDR1 and CDR2: SQVTM, ANQGSEA. The CDR3 is 16 amino acids. CDR3 nucleotides: TGCAGCGTGCCCACCCCTCAGGGGGCGATCCAAGAGACCCAGTACTTC. Translating gives CSVPTPQGAIQETQYF.

The chain couples TRBV5-1 to TRBJ2-3; 9 bases map to TRBD2. Germline values: CDR1 SGHRS, CDR2 YFSETQ. The J segment lost 4 bases and the V segment lost 7 bases, leaving 7 bases of the junction unmatched. CDR3 size: 14 residues. CDR3 residues: CASSAGGVSDTQYF. For the CDR3, the DNA is TGCGCCAGCTCTGCGGGGGGGGTCTCAGATACGCAGTATTTT.

The chain is built from TRBV7-2 and TRBJ2-7, with 10 bases that match TRBD1. Trimming took 1 base from V and 1 from J; bases not matched to a gene: 10. The CDR3 sequence is 18 residues long. The germline V gene has CDR1 SGHTA and CDR2 FQGNSA. CDR3 sequence (DNA): TGTGCCAGCAGCTTAGAAAACGGGTGGGACAGGGGATCCTACGAGCAGTACTTC. Protein sequence: CASSLENGWDRGSYEQYF.

The rearrangement links TRBV4-1 to TRBJ2-3; tentative D call: TRBD2 (5 bases). Germline values: CDR1 MGHRA, CDR2 YSYEKL. The CDR3 covers 16 residues. V lost 0 bases and J lost 0, with 10 bases in between. The CDR3 sequence is CASSQDNKRSTDTQYF. CDR3 bases: TGCGCCAGCAGCCAAGACAATAAGCGGAGCACAGATACGCAGTATTTT.

The gene calls are TRBV5-4 and TRBJ2-1, with D hard to call. The CDR3 contains 13 residues. Trimming removed 1 base from V and 5 bases from J, with 7 bases in between. CDR1 and CDR2 (germline): SGHNT, YYREEE (reference sequence). The CDR3, as DNA: TGTGCCAGCAGCTTGTCCCGGGACAATGAGCAGTTCTTC. Translation gives CASSLSRDNEQFF.